This T cell receptor (beta chain) was sequenced in a study of T cell repertoires in cytomegalovirus infection. As for the study in general: Peptides in the study included HLA-C-restricted and HLA-B-restricted CMV epitopes. Carrying CMV and the relevant HLA type showed in public TCR beta signatures.

Worth noting for this clonotype: The antigen is not known.

TCRdb called the reads again in MiXCR, with one record for every CDR3 protein. Found here are 40,000 to 55,000 distinct CDR3 sequences, around a fifth of them singletons; the top ten hold around 27%. The study's findings and limits: There were HLA-C-restricted CMV-specific TCR beta clonotypes dominating the ex vivo response.

This CDR3 region has 16 residues. The V gene lost 3 bases and the J gene lost 2 bases, with 17 bases spanning the gap. The sample consisted of CD8+ T cells from cultured PBMCs, taken from culture after CMV antigen stimulation. The chain has TRBV12-3 or TRBV12-4 and TRBJ2-7; maybe TRBD2 (6 bases). The TCR comes from a human donor in good health (CMV status not recorded). Some clones in this sample may be carry-over from other donors' samples. CDR3: CASSFETVAVAYEQYF. DNA of the CDR3: TGTGCCAGCAGTTTCGAGACGGTAGCGGTAGCCTACGAGCAGTACTTC.